This T cell receptor (beta chain) was found in a study of blood T cell repertoires in COVID-19. Across the study: Sources were T cells, B-cell-depleted T cells, or PBMCs; the material itself was cDNA or gDNA.

The V and J ends lost 0 bases and 9 bases respectively, with 12 bases between them. Germline CDR1 reads SGDLS; CDR2 reads YYNGEE. This CDR3 has 13 residues. Method: immunoSEQ multiplex PCR; TCRdb's copy keeps in-frame clones and lacks some. In the table there are about 210,000 clones, about 84% of which are singletons. V usage is TRBV9 and J usage is TRBJ1-2; no reliable D call. The receptor was derived from a human donor in a cohort sampled during active COVID-19. What was sequenced was peripheral blood. Here the CDR3 DNA reads TGTGCCAGCAGCGTAGTGGAGGGTAGGAGCTACACCTTC. It translates to CASSVVEGRSYTF.